The clone carrying this TCR beta chain was detected ten times or more. Antigen specificity is unknown. Via MiXCR, TCRdb re-called the reads, giving one row per CDR3 protein. The sample contains 340,000 or so distinct CDR3 sequences, approximately 25% of which appear only once. This record comes from a study of T cell repertoires in cytomegalovirus infection. The CDR3 loop spans 18 amino acids. The germline V gene encodes CDR1 MDHEN and CDR2 SYDVKM. Trimming at V came to 5 bases and at J to 1 base, leaving 9 bases not matched to a gene. This chain uses TRBV28 with TRBJ2-5; 14 bases map to TRBD2. Material: cultured PBMCs, obtained from culture after CMV antigen stimulation. The receptor was isolated from a human donor in good health (CMV status not recorded). Some clones in this sample may be carry-over from other donors' samples. The CDR3 spells CASSPYLGLAGGQETQYF. CDR3 nucleotide sequence: TGTGCCAGCAGTCCTTACCTCGGACTAGCGGGAGGCCAAGAGACCCAGTACTTC.